These T cell receptor beta chains were read from a single sample in a study of blood T cell repertoires in COVID-19. Profiled with immunoSEQ multiplex PCR; TCRdb holds only in-frame clones, not every one. This sample has 250,000 to 300,000 clones; roughly 90% occur once, and the top ten carry under 3%. What was sequenced was PBMCs or T cells enriched from blood (not recorded which). These receptors were collected from a woman in her thirties or forties with acute COVID-19. The CDR3 runs from the conserved cysteine through the conserved F or W. A D gene is named only where the DNA matches it firmly. Not all rows give a size; the values are once, few, many and, for expanded clones, a class.

clone_size | d_call | j_call | v_call | cdr3_aa | cdr3_nt
NA | NA | TRBJ1-5 | TRBV6-5 | CASRMVSRGSPQHF | TGTGCCAGCAGGATGGTTTCCCGGGGATCGCCCCAGCATTTT
NA | NA | TRBJ1-6 | TRBV18 | CASSPGRGTAAVGISSPLHF | TGTGCCAGCTCACCAGGACGGGGGACGGCCGCAGTGGGGATTAGTTCACCCCTCCACTTT
NA | TRBD1 | TRBJ2-7 | TRBV29-1 | CSATGTGGYEQYF | TGCAGCGCAACAGGGACAGGGGGTTACGAGCAGTACTTC
NA | NA | TRBJ1-5 | TRBV3-1/TRBV3-2 | CASSQRGEVQPQHF | TGTGCCAGCAGCCAACGGGGGGAGGTTCAGCCCCAGCATTTT
once | NA | TRBJ2-1 | TRBV28 | CASSLFSSGYNEQFF | TGTGCCAGCAGTTTATTCAGTAGCGGCTACAATGAGCAGTTCTTC
NA | TRBD1 | TRBJ1-4 | TRBV11-2 | CASSPGTGHPTNEKLFF | TGTGCCAGCAGCCCCGGGACAGGGCATCCAACTAATGAAAAACTGTTTTTT
NA | TRBD1 | TRBJ1-1 | TRBV6-5 | CASSYMGQGAEAFF | TGTGCCAGCAGTTACATGGGACAGGGGGCTGAAGCTTTCTTT
NA | TRBD2 | TRBJ2-5 | TRBV20-1 | CSASRSGGGETQYF | TGCAGTGCTAGTCGAAGCGGGGGGGGAGAGACCCAGTACTTC
few | TRBD1 | TRBJ2-7 | TRBV10-3 | CAISEGTGGYF | TGTGCCATCAGTGAAGGGACAGGGGGTTACTTC
NA | TRBD2 | TRBJ2-1 | TRBV3-1/TRBV3-2 | CASSLGLAGNEQFF | TGTGCCAGCAGCTTGGGACTAGCGGGAAATGAGCAGTTCTTC
NA | TRBD1 | TRBJ1-1 | TRBV2 | CASSPQGALMTEAFF | TGTGCCAGCAGCCCCCAGGGGGCCTTGATGACTGAAGCTTTCTTT
NA | NA | TRBJ1-5 | TRBV5-5 | CASSRDLRGNQPQHF | TGTGCCAGCAGCCGAGACCTGAGGGGCAATCAGCCCCAGCATTTT
few | TRBD1 | TRBJ1-6 | TRBV13 | CASSSGTGVGPLHF | TGTGCCAGCAGCTCCGGGACAGGGGTTGGGCCCCTCCACTTT
NA | NA | TRBJ2-3 | TRBV24-1 | CATSDLGGTSTDTQYF | TGTGCCACCAGTGATTTAGGCGGGACTAGCACAGATACGCAGTATTTT
NA | NA | TRBJ1-2 | TRBV12-3/TRBV12-4 | CASSLISDYGYTF | TGTGCCAGCAGCCTCATAAGCGACTATGGCTACACCTTC
NA | NA | TRBJ1-5 | TRBV2 | CASSEQGQPQHF | TGTGCCAGCAGTGAACAGGGCCAGCCCCAGCATTTT
once | NA | TRBJ1-2 | TRBV5-1 | CASSRTELQYGYTF | TGCGCCAGCAGCAGGACAGAGCTCCAATATGGCTACACCTTC
NA | TRBD1 | TRBJ1-2 | TRBV14 | CASSQLQGLYGYTF | TGTGCCAGCAGCCAACTACAGGGGCTATATGGCTACACCTTC
NA | TRBD1 | TRBJ2-1 | TRBV14 | CASSSGQGRGNEQFF | TGTGCCAGCAGCTCTGGACAGGGGAGGGGGAATGAGCAGTTCTTC
NA | NA | TRBJ1-5 | TRBV6-1 | CASSESGPWSGGNQPQHF | TGTGCCAGCAGTGAATCCGGTCCGTGGAGCGGGGGCAATCAGCCCCAGCATTTT
NA | NA | TRBJ1-1 | TRBV24-1 | CATRKRENTEAFF | TGTGCCACCAGGAAGAGGGAAAACACTGAAGCTTTCTTT
NA | NA | TRBJ1-4 | TRBV6-1 | CASSELSGGGRSNEKLFF | TGTGCCAGCAGTGAACTTTCTGGGGGCGGCCGAAGTAATGAAAAACTGTTTTTT